This T cell receptor (beta chain) was captured in a study of identical twins. Study observations and caveats: Out-of-frame alpha sequences shared by twins showed excess low generation probability.

This clonotype was counted between two and nine times. The antigen is not known. The CDR3 spans 18 residues. The V segment lost 5 bases and the J segment 4 bases; nucleotides outside the gene matches: 13. Germline V gene lookup returns CDR1 SGHAT and CDR2 FQNNGV. MiXCR was run by TCRdb on the 5' RACE reads, yielding one entry per CDR3 protein. Of fewer than 650,000 distinct CDR3 sequences listed, more than 9% are singletons. The data were also submitted as part of a second study, on yellow fever vaccine responses in identical twins.

The chain has TRBV11-2 and TRBJ2-5, with 13 bases lining up with TRBD2. This clonotype originated in a woman in her late teens or twenties in good health. The sequencing input was PBMCs. The chain's CDR3 is CASSPGLAGAGFSETQYF. For the CDR3, the DNA is TGTGCCAGCAGCCCTGGACTAGCGGGAGCAGGTTTTTCAGAGACCCAGTACTTC.